These 2 T cell receptor beta chains were all obtained from the same sample, sequenced in a study of CD8 T cells in Susac syndrome. Random hexamers primed reverse transcription of about 0.5 to 1 ug RNA. TCRdb re-called the immunoSEQ multiplex PCR reads through MiXCR, storing one row per CDR3 protein. This table holds 130,000 to 150,000 distinct CDR3 sequences, about 93% found once. The source material was CD8+ T cells from PBMCs. These TCRs come from a human donor in good health.

The chain links TRBV7-3 to TRBJ2-2, with D perhaps TRBD1 or TRBD2 (5 bases each). Trimming took 5 bases from V and 4 from J, leaving 14 bases between them. The CDR3 has 15 amino acids. Germline CDR1 and CDR2: SGHTA and FQGTGA. CDR3 sequence reads: CASSPGTVTTGELFF. As DNA, the CDR3 is TGTGCCAGCAGCCCCGGGACGGTAACCACCGGGGAGCTGTTTTTT. The whole variable domain, filled in from reference TRBV7-3 and TRBJ2-2, reads GAGVSQTPSNKVTEKGKYVELRCDPISGHTALYWYRQSLGQGPEFLIYFQGTGAADDSGLPNDRFFAVRPEGSVSTLKIQRTERGDSAVYLCASSPGTVTTGELFFGEGSRLTVL.

A word on this clonotype: Likely a read error: the CDR3 ends without its conserved phenylalanine or tryptophan. This chain joins TRBV29-1 and TRBJ2-3; D possibly corresponds to TRBD2 (6 bases). V was trimmed by 3 bases and J by 3 bases, leaving 16 bases between them. Germline CDR1 is SQVTM and CDR2 is ANQGSEA. The CDR3 loop spans 15 amino acids. The CDR3 spells CSVDRSGVRTDTQYS. The CDR3 nucleotides are TGCAGCGTTGACAGGTCGGGAGTAAGGACAGATACGCAGTATTCT.